This T cell receptor (beta chain) was sequenced for a study of blood T cell repertoires in COVID-19. Sequencing used immunoSEQ multiplex PCR; TCRdb keeps in-frame clones, though not all of them. The profile covers roughly 100,000 clones, with just under 85% appearing a single time and about 9.9% taken by the ten largest. This CDR3 has 14 amino acids. The germline CDR1 and CDR2 sequences are SNHLY and FYNNEI. Trimming cost V 5 bases and J 0 bases, with 8 bases left between them. Sequenced material: peripheral blood. The receptor comes from a man aged 40-55 years with active or convalescent COVID-19. The V call is TRBV2, the J call TRBJ1-3; D gene uncertain. The CDR3 loop reads CASSRGSSGNTIYF. CDR3 in DNA: TGTGCCAGCAGTAGAGGGAGCTCTGGAAACACCATATATTTT.